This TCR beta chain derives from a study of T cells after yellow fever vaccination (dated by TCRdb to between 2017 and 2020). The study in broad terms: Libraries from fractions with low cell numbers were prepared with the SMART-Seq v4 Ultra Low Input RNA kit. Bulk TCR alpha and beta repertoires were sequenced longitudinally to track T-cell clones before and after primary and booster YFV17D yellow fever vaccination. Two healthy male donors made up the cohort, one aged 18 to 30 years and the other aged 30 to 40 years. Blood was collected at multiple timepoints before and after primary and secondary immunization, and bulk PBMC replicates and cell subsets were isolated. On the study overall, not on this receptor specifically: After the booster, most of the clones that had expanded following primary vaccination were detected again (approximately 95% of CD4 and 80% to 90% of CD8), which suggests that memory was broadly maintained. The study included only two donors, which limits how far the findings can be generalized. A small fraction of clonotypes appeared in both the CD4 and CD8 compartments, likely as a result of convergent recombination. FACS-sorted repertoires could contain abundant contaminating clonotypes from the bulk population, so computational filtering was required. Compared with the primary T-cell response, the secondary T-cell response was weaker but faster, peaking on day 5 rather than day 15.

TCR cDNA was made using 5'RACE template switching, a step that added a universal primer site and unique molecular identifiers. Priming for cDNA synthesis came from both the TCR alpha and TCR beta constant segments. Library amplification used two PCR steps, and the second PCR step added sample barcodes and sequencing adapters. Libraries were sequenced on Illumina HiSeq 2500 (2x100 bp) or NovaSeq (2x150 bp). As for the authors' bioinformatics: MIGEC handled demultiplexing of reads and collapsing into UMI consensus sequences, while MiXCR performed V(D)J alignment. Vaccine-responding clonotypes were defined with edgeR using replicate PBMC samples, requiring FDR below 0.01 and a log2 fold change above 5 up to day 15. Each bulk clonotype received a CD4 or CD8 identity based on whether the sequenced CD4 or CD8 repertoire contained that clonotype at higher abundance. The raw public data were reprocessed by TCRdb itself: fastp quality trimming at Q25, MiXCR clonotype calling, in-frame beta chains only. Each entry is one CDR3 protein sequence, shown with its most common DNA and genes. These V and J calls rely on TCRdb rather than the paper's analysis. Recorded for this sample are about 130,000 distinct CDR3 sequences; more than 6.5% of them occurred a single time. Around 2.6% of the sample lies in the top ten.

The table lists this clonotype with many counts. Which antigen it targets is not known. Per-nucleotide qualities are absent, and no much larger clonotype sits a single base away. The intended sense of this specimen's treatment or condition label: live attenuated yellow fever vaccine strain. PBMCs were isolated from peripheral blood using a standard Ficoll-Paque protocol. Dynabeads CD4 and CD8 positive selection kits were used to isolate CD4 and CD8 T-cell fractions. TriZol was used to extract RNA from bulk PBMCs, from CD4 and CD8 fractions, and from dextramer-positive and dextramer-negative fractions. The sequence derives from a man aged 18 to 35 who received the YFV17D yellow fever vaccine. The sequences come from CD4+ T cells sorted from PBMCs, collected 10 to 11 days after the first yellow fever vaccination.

CDR3 reads: CASSQEGGIGTDTQYF. Read as DNA, the sequence is TGTGCCAGCAGCCAAGAAGGCGGGATCGGGACAGATACGCAGTATTTT. The chain links TRBV14 with TRBJ2-3; tentative D gene TRBD2, with 6 bases matching. The CDR3 holds 16 amino acids from the cysteine to the phenylalanine. Only the CDR3 part of the read is kept: 48 bases, read in frame from the first base. CDR1 and CDR2 (SGHDN, FVKESK) derive from the germline V gene. Relative to germline, V is 0 bases shorter and J is 3 bases shorter, with 13 bases between their ends.